These T cell receptor beta chains were read from a single sample in a study of CD8 T cells in ankylosing spondylitis. TCRdb reprocessed the 5' RACE reads with MiXCR, giving one entry per CDR3 protein. Of more than 150,000 distinct CDR3 sequences in the sample, approximately 10% were seen once. Source material: blood, either unsorted or a sorted T cell fraction (not recorded which). These receptor sequences come from a male donor with ankylosing spondylitis or in good health (not recorded which). Each CDR3 is given with its conserved first and last residue. Not every row has a clone size; where given, it reads once, few, many or a size class.

V gene	clone size	J gene	CDR3 protein
TRBV20-1	many	TRBJ2-7	CSARNVLGAAYEQYF
TRBV28	many	TRBJ2-6	CASSSGASGRAGANVLTF
TRBV29-1	many	TRBJ2-3	CSCFGVVSTDTQYF
TRBV11-2	many	TRBJ2-2	CASSLPTSGTGELFF
TRBV5-6	many	TRBJ1-1	CASSANTLNTEAFF
TRBV5-1	.	TRBJ2-2	CASSLLSPPGGELFF
TRBV24-1	many	TRBJ2-1	CATSYSAWGEQFF
TRBV4-3	many	TRBJ2-3	CASSQVKRGLDTQYF
TRBV7-7	.	TRBJ2-1	CASSISGRKGNEQFF
TRBV7-9	.	TRBJ2-7	CASSLVPDRYYEQYF
TRBV2	few	TRBJ2-3	CASRSGRISTDTQYF
TRBV5-1	many	TRBJ2-3	CASSLAQNRGTDTQYF
TRBV24-1	many	TRBJ2-2	CATSVSAGELFF
TRBV9	many	TRBJ2-5	CASSVDPQETQYF
TRBV18	many	TRBJ1-1	CASSIGQAAEAFF
TRBV6-2/TRBV6-3	many	TRBJ2-7	CASSWTSGSMSYEQYF
TRBV5-5	many	TRBJ2-2	CASSPVTGGIGELFF
TRBV29-1	many	TRBJ2-7	CSAGQGSNEQYF
TRBV11-1	.	TRBJ2-2	CASSTRLAGSDANTGELFF
TRBV20-1	many	TRBJ2-3	CSASPAAGGSDTQYF
TRBV28	.	TRBJ1-3	CASSKPGTGGNTIYF
TRBV10-1	few	TRBJ2-3	CASGPGGGTDTQYF
TRBV20-1	few	TRBJ2-5	CSARDTPLSETQYF
TRBV10-2	.	TRBJ2-1	CASRVGSAHNEQFF
TRBV7-7	many	TRBJ2-2	CASSSLAAANTGELFF
TRBV7-2	few	TRBJ1-6	CASSGTGDNSPLHF
TRBV7-3	once	TRBJ1-4	CVSSLTDRVNEKLFF
TRBV9	many	TRBJ2-1	CASSGGSSDEQFF
TRBV20-1	many	TRBJ2-1	CSASADIGLNEQFF
TRBV4-1	many	TRBJ2-3	CASSQDGFSDTQYF
TRBV4-1	many	TRBJ1-5	CASSQTGSLVQPQHF
TRBV7-2	.	TRBJ2-2	CASRRLVQTGELFF
TRBV24-1	many	TRBJ2-1	CATSDWGQGNNEQFF
TRBV25-1	many	TRBJ2-5	CASGPLDPAQETQYF
TRBV6-2/TRBV6-3	many	TRBJ2-2	CASSEGTNTGELFF
TRBV4-1	many	TRBJ2-7	CASSQAVTAFTYEQYF
TRBV24-1	many	TRBJ2-7	CATSDSFGEQYF
TRBV3-1	.	TRBJ2-5	CASSPQGTAKVHFQYF
TRBV7-9	many	TRBJ1-1	CASSPSLGANTEAFF
TRBV5-4	.	TRBJ2-5	CASSIEPHQETQYF
TRBV20-1	many	TRBJ1-2	CSARMRGYTF
TRBV5-1	many	TRBJ2-1	CASSLSALGGDEQFF
TRBV5-1	many	TRBJ2-3	CASRLAVADTQYF
TRBV6-4	.	TRBJ1-1	CAFSRRGQGAKNTEAFF
TRBV6-2/TRBV6-3	few	TRBJ1-1	CASRLGQGQEGEAFF
TRBV6-1	.	TRBJ2-2	CASSPRAGGQTGELFF
TRBV20-1	.	TRBJ2-1	CSARARTSGSNEQFF
TRBV19	many	TRBJ2-7	CASSIAGTGTKQYF
TRBV5-1	many	TRBJ1-1	CASSLNGGPNTEAFF
TRBV7-9	.	TRBJ1-6	CASSRGYRGQGSPLHF
TRBV10-3	many	TRBJ1-1	CAISETDRGGTEAFF
TRBV3-1	many	TRBJ1-2	CASSQVSGNGYTF
TRBV24-1	many	TRBJ2-1	CATSDPKIASSIEQFF
TRBV9	.	TRBJ1-1	CASSTGGYTEAFF
TRBV15	many	TRBJ1-2	CATSRGGSDYGYTF
TRBV29-1	many	TRBJ2-1	CSATRGSNEQFF
TRBV7-8	few	TRBJ2-2	CASSIQTVHTGELFF
TRBV7-2	few	TRBJ1-6	CASSPRDTSYNSPLHF